This paragraph covers one TCR beta chain sequence. The germline V gene encodes CDR1 KGHSH and CDR2 LQKENI. V lost 1 base to trimming and J lost 0 bases, with 4 bases between them. The CDR3 consists of 14 residues. This entry belongs to a study of CD8 T cells in Susac syndrome. Included as multiple sclerosis controls were treatment-naive patients who had stable or active relapsing-remitting disease. Negative isolation was applied to CD8+ and CD4+ T cells, and FACS enrichment was applied to TEMRA cells. It was with random hexamers that roughly 0.45 to 1 ug RNA was reverse transcribed. Amplification of the TCR beta CDR3 was carried out by immunoSEQ multiplex PCR, which spanned a total of 54 Vbeta and 13 Jbeta segments. TCRdb itself ran the immunoSEQ multiplex PCR reads through MiXCR, one entry per CDR3 protein. The sample contains some 170,000 distinct CDR3 sequences, approximately 93% of which appear only once.

Specimen: CD4+ T cells from PBMCs. The J gene is TRBJ1-3, the V gene TRBV18; no firm D call. This TCR was sampled from a human donor with multiple sclerosis. The chain's CDR3 is CASSPQGSGNTIYF. The DNA for the CDR3 is TGTGCCAGCTCACCACAGGGCTCTGGAAACACCATATATTTT.